Sequencing of this TCR beta chain was carried out in a study of shared clonotypes between healthy human individuals. Only in-frame clones appear in the TCRdb table, and some are missing; sequencing was by immunoSEQ multiplex PCR. The table has some 2 million clones, about 95% seen once. Germline lookup yields CDR1 KGHSH and CDR2 LQKENI. V lost 6 bases and J 1 base, leaving 7 bases between the germline ends. There are 12 residues in the CDR3. CD45RO-negative CD8 cells positively selected for CCR7 made up the naive population, which excluded terminally differentiated effector memory CD45RA+ cells. This TCR came from a man between 18 and 29 years old in good health. Sequencing was carried out using naive CD8+ T cells sorted from blood. The V gene is TRBV18, the J gene TRBJ2-7, with no clear D. The CDR3 reads CASSTESYEQYF. The DNA for the CDR3 is TGTGCCAGCTCTACTGAGTCCTACGAGCAGTACTTC.